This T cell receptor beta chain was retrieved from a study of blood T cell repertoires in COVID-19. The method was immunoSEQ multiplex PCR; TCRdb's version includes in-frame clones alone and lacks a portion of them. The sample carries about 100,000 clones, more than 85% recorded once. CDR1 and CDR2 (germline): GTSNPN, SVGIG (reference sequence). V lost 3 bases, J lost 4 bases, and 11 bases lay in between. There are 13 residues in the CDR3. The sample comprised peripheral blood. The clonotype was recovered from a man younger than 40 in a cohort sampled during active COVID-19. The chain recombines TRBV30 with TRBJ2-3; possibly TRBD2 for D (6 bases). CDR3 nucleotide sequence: TGTGCCTGGAGCCGGCGGGGAGCAGATACGCAGTATTTT. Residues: CAWSRRGADTQYF.